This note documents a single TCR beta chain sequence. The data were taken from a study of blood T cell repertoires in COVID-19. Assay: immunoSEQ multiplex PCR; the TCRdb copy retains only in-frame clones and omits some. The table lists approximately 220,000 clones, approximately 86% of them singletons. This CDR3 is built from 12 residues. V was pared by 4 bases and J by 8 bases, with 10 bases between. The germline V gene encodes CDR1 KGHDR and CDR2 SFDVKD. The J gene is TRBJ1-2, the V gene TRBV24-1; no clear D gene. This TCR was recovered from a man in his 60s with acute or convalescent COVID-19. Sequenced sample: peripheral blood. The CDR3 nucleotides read TGTGCCACCAGTGACGGACTTCTGGGCTACACCTTC. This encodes CATSDGLLGYTF.